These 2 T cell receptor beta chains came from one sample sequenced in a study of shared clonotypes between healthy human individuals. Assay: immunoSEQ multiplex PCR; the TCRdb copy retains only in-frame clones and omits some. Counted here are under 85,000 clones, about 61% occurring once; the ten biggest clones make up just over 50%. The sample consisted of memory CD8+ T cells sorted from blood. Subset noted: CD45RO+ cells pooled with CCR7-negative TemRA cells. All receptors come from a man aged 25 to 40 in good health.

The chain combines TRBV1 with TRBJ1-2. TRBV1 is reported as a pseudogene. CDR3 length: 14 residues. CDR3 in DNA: TGCACCAGCAGCCAAGACTTGGCCCCCGGTGGCTACACCTTC. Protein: CTSSQDLAPGGYTF.

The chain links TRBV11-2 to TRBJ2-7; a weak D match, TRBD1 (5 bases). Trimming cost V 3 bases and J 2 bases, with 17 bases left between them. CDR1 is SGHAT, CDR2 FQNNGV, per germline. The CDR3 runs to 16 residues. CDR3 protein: CASSFGDREGPYEQYF. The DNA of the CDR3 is TGTGCCAGCAGCTTCGGCGACAGAGAAGGACCCTACGAGCAGTACTTC.